This T cell receptor beta chain came from a study of blood T cell repertoires in COVID-19. Turning to the study itself: Nucleic acid was either cDNA or gDNA, and it came from T cells, B-cell-depleted T cells, or PBMCs.

Methods used by the authors: How many nucleated cells were present was estimated from reference gene primer amplification. Profiled with immunoSEQ multiplex PCR; TCRdb holds only in-frame clones, not every one. The V and J calls and the clone size are those of that table, but D and trimming were determined from the DNA. The data hold approximately 180,000 clones, with 87% observed a single time. Looked up from germline, CDR1 is SGHRS and CDR2 is YFSETQ. Trimming left V 0 bases short and J 9 bases short, with 7 bases between. The CDR3 contains 11 residues. This clonotype originated in a woman aged 45-60 years with acute or convalescent COVID-19. Sequenced input: peripheral blood. The chain combines TRBV5-1 with TRBJ2-7; TRBD1 is a possible D gene (6 bases). CDR3 in DNA: TGCGCCAGCAGCTTGGGAGGGGGGCAGTACTTC. Its protein is CASSLGGGQYF.